This T cell receptor (beta chain) was captured in a study of OX40 agonist ivuxolimab in advanced cancers. Looking at the study overall: Allowance was made for prior anti-PD-1, anti-PD-L1 or anti-CTLA-4 therapy, and 40% had some.

Sequencing used immunoSEQ multiplex PCR; TCRdb keeps in-frame clones, though not all of them. The sample records tens of thousands of clones, almost 90% being singletons. Germline CDR1 MDHEN, CDR2 SYDVKM. This CDR3 is built from 16 residues. Trimming took 5 bases from V and 9 from J, leaving 24 bases between them. The material was CD4+ or CD8+ T cells sorted from blood, obtained in a trial of the OX40 agonist ivuxolimab. The chain has TRBV28 and TRBJ2-3; maybe TRBD2 (6 bases). This clonotype was sampled from an adult with an advanced solid tumor such as melanoma, head and neck, liver or kidney cancer. The CDR3 sequence is CASSPMGGPPLDTQYF. Written as DNA, the CDR3 is TGTGCCAGCAGTCCCATGGGGGGTCCCCCCCTCGACACGCAGTATTTT.